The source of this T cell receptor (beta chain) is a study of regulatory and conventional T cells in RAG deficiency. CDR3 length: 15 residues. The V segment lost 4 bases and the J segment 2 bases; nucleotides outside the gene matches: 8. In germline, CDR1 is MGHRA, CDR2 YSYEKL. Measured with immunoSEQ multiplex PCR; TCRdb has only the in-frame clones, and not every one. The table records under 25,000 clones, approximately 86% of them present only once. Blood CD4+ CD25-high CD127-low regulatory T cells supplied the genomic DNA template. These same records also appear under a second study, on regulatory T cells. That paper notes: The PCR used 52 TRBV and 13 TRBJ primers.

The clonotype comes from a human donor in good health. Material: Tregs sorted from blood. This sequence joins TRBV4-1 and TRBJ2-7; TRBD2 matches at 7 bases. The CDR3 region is CASSPPRSGTYEQYF. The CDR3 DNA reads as TGCGCCAGCAGCCCACCGCGGAGCGGGACCTACGAGCAGTACTTC.